One and the same sample provided the 8 T cell receptor beta chains below, sequenced in a study of radiotherapy plus CTLA-4 blockade in lung cancer. Method: immunoSEQ multiplex PCR; TCRdb's copy keeps in-frame clones and lacks some. This table has about 99,000 clones, around nine tenths appearing once. This specimen was peripheral blood, taken from a patient treated with radiotherapy plus ipilimumab. These receptor sequences come from a human donor with non-small cell lung cancer that progressed on radiotherapy plus ipilimumab.

V is TRBV10-2 and J is TRBJ2-7; D possibly uses TRBD1 or TRBD2 (6 bases each). Trimming removed 5 bases at V and 2 bases at J, with 19 bases between. Germline CDR1 is WSHSY and CDR2 is SAAADI. CDR3 length: 16 residues. The DNA for the CDR3 is TGCGCCAGCAGTACCAAAAAAGGAGGGGGACCCTACGAGCAGTACTTC. This gives the protein CASSTKKGGGPYEQYF.

The chain recombines TRBV7-3 with TRBJ2-3, with TRBD1 matching 8 bases. The CDR3 sequence is 14 residues long. Germline values: CDR1 SGHTA, CDR2 FQGTGA. The ends lost 8 bases at V and 2 bases at J; junction bases unmatched: 6. The DNA for the CDR3 is TGTGCCAGCGGCACGGGACAGGACACAGATACGCAGTATTTT. Translated: CASGTGQDTDTQYF.

V is TRBV5-1 and J is TRBJ2-3, with D perhaps TRBD2 (6 bases). V was trimmed by 6 bases and J by 2 bases, leaving 19 bases between them. The CDR3 sequence is 16 residues long. CDR1 is SGHRS and CDR2 is YFSETQ in the germline V gene. CDR3 bases: TGCGCCAGCACTGGGCGGAGCGGGCCCCCCACAGATACGCAGTATTTT. Its protein product is CASTGRSGPPTDTQYF.

This chain uses TRBV25-1 with TRBJ1-4; D remains ambiguous. V lost 1 base, J lost 0 bases, and 9 bases lay in between. The CDR3 is 16 residues long. Germline CDR1 and CDR2: MGHDK and SYGVNS. CDR3 nucleotide sequence: TGTGCCAGCAGTGAATGGCAGCTATCAACTAATGAAAAACTGTTTTTT. Protein product: CASSEWQLSTNEKLFF.

V gene TRBV25-1 combines with J gene TRBJ2-1, with TRBD2 matching over 8 bases. Unmatched junction bases numbered 3, after V lost 4 bases and J lost 4 bases. CDR3 length equals 14 residues. Germline values: CDR1 MGHDK, CDR2 SYGVNS. The CDR3, as DNA: TGTGCCAGCAGTGGGCGACTAGCGTACAATGAGCAGTTCTTC. This translates into CASSGRLAYNEQFF.

The rearrangement links TRBV20-1 to TRBJ2-1, with D hard to call. Germline lookup yields CDR1 DFQATT and CDR2 SNEGSKA (reference sequence). The CDR3 is 11 amino acids. Trimming pared 2 bases from V and 4 bases from J, leaving 3 bases between. DNA of the CDR3: TGCAGTGCTAGACCGTACAATGAGCAGTTCTTC. Residues: CSARPYNEQFF.

This chain connects TRBV11-2 to TRBJ1-1; D gene ambiguous. The CDR3 runs 15 residues. CDR1 and CDR2 from the germline V gene are SGHAT and FQNNGV. V was clipped by 3 bases and J by 0 bases, with 11 bases between them. CDR3: CASSFLIGLNTEAFF. In DNA, the CDR3 is TGTGCCAGCAGCTTCTTAATCGGGCTGAACACTGAAGCTTTCTTT.

The rearrangement joins TRBV9 to TRBJ2-7; D is uncertain. Germline values: CDR1 SGDLS, CDR2 YYNGEE. The V gene lost 0 bases and the J gene lost 5 bases, with 15 bases spanning the gap. The CDR3 spans 15 residues. CDR3 DNA: TGTGCCAGCAGCGTAGACGGATGGAGTCTGGACGAGCAGTACTTC. Its translation: CASSVDGWSLDEQYF.